This is a list of T cell receptor beta chains from one sample in a study of blood T cell repertoires in COVID-19. Assay: immunoSEQ multiplex PCR; the TCRdb copy retains only in-frame clones and omits some. The data contain 210,000 or so clones, 70% to 90% of them singletons. Input material: PBMCs or T cells enriched from blood (not recorded which). The origin of the receptors is a man younger than 45 who had recovered from COVID-19. The CDR3 runs from the conserved cysteine through the conserved F or W.

TRBV29-1	TRBJ2-2	CSVEGHANTGELFF
TRBV19	TRBJ2-1	CASSRITGAVGVEQFF
TRBV30	TRBJ1-1	CAWSGGTLTEAFF
TRBV19	TRBJ1-2	CASRYHARQGGNYGYTF
TRBV23-1	TRBJ2-7	CASTEPGTGIDEQYF
TRBV11-2	TRBJ2-2	CASSTSNLVAGELFF
TRBV7-2	TRBJ2-5	CASSRTSVGTGAKETQYF
TRBV5-1	TRBJ2-2	CASSLVGGELFF
TRBV4-1	TRBJ1-4	CASTRQGGEKLFF
TRBV25-1	TRBJ1-1	CASTGYTEAFF
TRBV5-1	TRBJ2-5	CASSGHRDTGWETQYF
TRBV5-4	TRBJ2-1	CASSSSGHVRVNEQFF
TRBV10-3	TRBJ2-7	CAISKDRSYEQYF
TRBV15	TRBJ2-4	CATSRDRGESTKNIQYF
TRBV6-5	TRBJ1-2	CASRRDRNYGYTF
TRBV7-8	TRBJ1-5	CASSFGLNNQPQHF
TRBV28	TRBJ2-7	CASSLILAGGGEQYF
TRBV29-1	TRBJ1-1	CSVLRLRENTEAFF
TRBV9	TRBJ1-6	CASSVYSGDNSPLHF
TRBV28	TRBJ1-2	CASSSGQGDVYTF
TRBV10-1	TRBJ2-2	CASRFTGTTGELFF
TRBV7-2	TRBJ2-2	CASSPSGHTGELFF
TRBV7-2	TRBJ1-5	CASSFNGGQPQHF
TRBV3-1/TRBV3-2	TRBJ2-1	CASTLSARGCNEQFF
TRBV28	TRBJ1-5	CASSIQGASQPQHF
TRBV20-1	TRBJ2-1	CSASWAGFYNEQFF
TRBV10-3	TRBJ2-2	CATNGRTGDTGELFF
TRBV28	TRBJ1-2	CASSLTENYGYTF
TRBV5-1	TRBJ1-4	CASRGTFNEKLFF
TRBV11-3	TRBJ2-2	CASSFGRSTVTGELFF
TRBV6-1	TRBJ2-1	CASSENTGGNEQFF
TRBV6-5	TRBJ1-2	CASKAGGYGYTF
TRBV14	TRBJ1-1	CASSQYQVTEAFF
TRBV28	TRBJ2-1	CASSQRGRIYNEQFF
TRBV7-9	TRBJ2-7	CASSQGTGLHF
TRBV21-1	TRBJ2-7	CASSKYVVGRASGSHSYEQYF